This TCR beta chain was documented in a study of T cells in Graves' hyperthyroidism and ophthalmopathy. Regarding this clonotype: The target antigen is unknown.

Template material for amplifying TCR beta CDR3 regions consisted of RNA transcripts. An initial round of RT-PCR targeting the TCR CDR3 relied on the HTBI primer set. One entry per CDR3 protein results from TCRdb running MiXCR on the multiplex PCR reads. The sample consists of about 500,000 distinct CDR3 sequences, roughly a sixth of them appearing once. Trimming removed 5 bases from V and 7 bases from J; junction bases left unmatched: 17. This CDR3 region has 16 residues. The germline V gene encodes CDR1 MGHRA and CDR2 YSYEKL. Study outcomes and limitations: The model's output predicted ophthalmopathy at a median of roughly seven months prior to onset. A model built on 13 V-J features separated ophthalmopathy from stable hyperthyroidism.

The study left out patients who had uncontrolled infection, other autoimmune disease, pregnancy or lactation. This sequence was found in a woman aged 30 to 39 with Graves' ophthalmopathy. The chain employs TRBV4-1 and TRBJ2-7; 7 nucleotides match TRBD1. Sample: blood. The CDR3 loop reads CASSVRTGQFPGEQYF. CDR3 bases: TGCGCCAGCAGCGTCAGGACAGGCCAATTTCCCGGGGAGCAGTACTTC.